The next 4 T cell receptor beta chains were all read from a single sample in a study of CD8 T cells in Susac syndrome. It was with random hexamers that about 0.45 to 1 ug RNA was reverse transcribed. MiXCR, run by TCRdb on the immunoSEQ multiplex PCR reads, gives a single entry per CDR3 protein. The sample has some 250,000 distinct CDR3 sequences, less than 96% seen once. What was sequenced was CD4+ T cells from PBMCs. These receptors all stem from a human donor with Susac syndrome.

V gene TRBV5-4 combines with J gene TRBJ2-1; D possibly matches TRBD1 or TRBD2 (5 bases each). The length of the CDR3 is 14 residues. Looked up from germline, CDR1 is SGHNT and CDR2 is YYREEE (reference sequence). V was pared by 5 bases and J by 7 bases, with 16 bases between. The DNA of the CDR3 is TGTGCCAGCAGGAGTGAGAGGGGTAGGAATGAGCAGTTCTTC. Its translation: CASRSERGRNEQFF.

This clonotype was seen a single time. This chain joins TRBV7-3 and TRBJ2-3; no reliable D call. CDR3 size: 12 residues. Germline assignment: CDR1 SGHTA and CDR2 FQGTGA. V dropped 2 bases and J dropped 7 bases, with 7 bases sitting between them. CDR3 in DNA: TGTGCCAGCAGCTTACCTAGTAATACGCAGTATTTT. Residues: CASSLPSNTQYF.

The CDR3 region has the DNA TGCAGTGCTAGAGATGGGGCAGGGAGTCAGCCCCAGCATTTT. This sequence encodes CSARDGAGSQPQHF. The chain recombines TRBV20-1 with TRBJ1-5; D is perhaps TRBD1 (5 bases). The germline V and J ends were trimmed by 0 bases and 6 bases, with 12 bases remaining between them. This CDR3 is 14 amino acids long. Germline V gene lookup returns CDR1 DFQATT and CDR2 SNEGSKA (reference sequence).

The V gene is TRBV30, the J gene TRBJ2-5, with 7 bases aligning to TRBD2. V lost 0 bases, J lost 6 bases, and 13 bases stayed unmatched. CDR1 and CDR2 from the germline V gene are GTSNPN and SVGIG (reference sequence). This CDR3 is built from 16 residues. In nucleotides, the CDR3 is TGTGCCTGGAGTGTTAGTTTCAGCGGGATAGGAAAGACCCAGTACTTC. Protein product: CAWSVSFSGIGKTQYF.